The 18 T cell receptor beta chains presented below share a single source sample, sequenced in a study of CD8+CD57+ T cells in acquired aplastic anemia. The sequenced patients had an expansion of CD8+CD57+ cells seen by flow cytometry. Researchers used genomic DNA as the template to profile TCR beta VDJ and CDR3. MiXCR was run by TCRdb on the reads, yielding one entry per CDR3 protein. This table holds under 200,000 distinct CDR3 sequences, less than 50% found once. The sample was sorted CD4+, CD8+, or CD8+CD57+ T cells (not recorded which) from PBMCs. All receptors come from a human donor with aplastic anemia.

Comment on this clonotype: This may stem from a read error, because a much larger clone lies one nucleotide away. The chain is built from TRBV25-1 and TRBJ2-7, with D possibly being TRBD1 (6 bases). Germline values: CDR1 MGHDK, CDR2 SYGVNS. This CDR3 spans 14 amino acids. V was trimmed by 5 bases and J by 1 base, leaving 12 bases between them. CDR3 loop: CASSFGTSSYEQYF. The CDR3 DNA reads TGTGCCAGCAGTTTCGGGACATCTTCCTACGAGCAGTACTTC.

This clonotype was recorded at least ten times. V and J are TRBV7-2 and TRBJ2-7; TRBD1 matches 7 bases. This CDR3 region has 17 residues. The germline gives CDR1 SGHTA, CDR2 FQGNSA. After removal of 0 bases from V and 2 bases from J, the junction contained 10 bases not matched to a gene. CDR3 residues: CASSLAASGTATYEQYF. In nucleotides, the CDR3 is TGTGCCAGCAGCTTAGCGGCCTCCGGGACAGCAACCTACGAGCAGTACTTC.

Written as DNA, the CDR3 is TGTGCCAGCACCCGGACAGGCGGCGGCTACACCTTC. It encodes CASTRTGGGYTF. The J gene is TRBJ1-2, the V gene TRBV25-1; 7 bases match TRBD1. Germline CDR1 and CDR2: MGHDK and SYGVNS. Germline trimming cut 7 bases from V and 8 bases from J; bases unmatched to any gene: 7. CDR3 length: 12 residues.

V and J are TRBV24-1 and TRBJ2-5; D is undetermined. The germline V gene encodes CDR1 KGHDR and CDR2 SFDVKD. The CDR3 is made up of 14 amino acids. The ends were cut back, 3 bases at V and 5 bases at J, with 12 bases in the middle. In DNA form, the CDR3 reads TGTGCCACCAGTGATCGGGTCTTCGGGGAGACCCAGTACTTC. Its protein product is CATSDRVFGETQYF.

The chain links TRBV25-1 to TRBJ1-3; 8 bases map to TRBD1. CDR3 length: 11 amino acids. After removal of 10 bases from V and 7 bases from J, the junction contained 3 bases not matched to a gene. Per germline, CDR1 MGHDK and CDR2 SYGVNS. CDR3 in DNA: TGTGCCATCGGACAGGGCAACACCATATATTTT. This sequence encodes CAIGQGNTIYF.

The chain carries TRBV30 and TRBJ1-1, with D possibly matching TRBD1 (5 bases). V dropped 2 bases and J dropped 7 bases, with 17 bases sitting between them. The CDR3 is made up of 14 amino acids. The germline gives CDR1 GTSNPN, CDR2 SVGIG (reference sequence). The CDR3 here is CAWSINIGGFEAFF. CDR3 DNA: TGTGCCTGGAGTATCAACATTGGGGGTTTTGAAGCTTTCTTT.

The rearrangement joins TRBV7-2 to TRBJ1-2; no reliable D call. V was shortened by 7 bases and J by 0 bases, with 12 bases between the two germline ends. Germline lookup yields CDR1 SGHTA and CDR2 FQGNSA. CDR3 size: 14 residues. The CDR3 DNA reads TGTGCCAGCACTAACAGCCCCGCTAACTATGGCTACACCTTC. It is translated as CASTNSPANYGYTF. Using reference TRBV7-2 and TRBJ1-2 for the parts outside the CDR3, the full variable domain is GAGVSQSPSNKVTEKGKDVELRCDPISGHTALYWYRQSLGQGLEFLIYFQGNSAPDKSGLPSDRFSAERTGGSVSTLTIQRTQQEDSAVYLCASTNSPANYGYTFGSGTRLTVV.

The rearrangement joins TRBV18 to TRBJ2-4, with D maybe TRBD1 (6 bases). The germline CDR1 and CDR2 sequences are KGHSH and LQKENI. Trimming took off 0 bases at V and 7 bases at J, with 16 bases between the two ends. The CDR3 is 16 amino acids. Here the CDR3 DNA reads TGTGCCAGCTCACCACCGGGGACCGCGAGGGGGAACATTCAGTACTTC. The encoded protein is CASSPPGTARGNIQYF.

The gene calls are TRBV7-3 and TRBJ2-2, with no clear D. Trimming took 1 base from V and 1 from J, leaving 7 bases between them. The CDR3 extends over 15 amino acids. Germline V CDR1 and CDR2: SGHTA, FQGTGA. In DNA, the CDR3 is TGTGCCAGCAGCTTAAGAGCAGGGAACACCGGGGAGCTGTTTTTT. It yields the protein CASSLRAGNTGELFF.

This chain joins TRBV29-1 and TRBJ1-2, with 7 bases fitting TRBD1. The trim removed 6 bases at V and 4 bases at J, leaving 5 bases unmatched. The germline V gene encodes CDR1 SQVTM and CDR2 ANQGSEA. The CDR3 loop spans 12 amino acids. The CDR3 region is CSVTGEGYGYTF. As DNA, the CDR3 is TGCAGCGTAACAGGGGAGGGCTATGGCTACACCTTC.

The sample holds many counts of this clonotype. The chain uses TRBV29-1 and TRBJ2-3; 8 nucleotides align to TRBD2. The CDR3 is 16 residues long. Trimming took 7 bases from V and 3 from J; bases not matched to a gene: 15. Germline CDR1 SQVTM, CDR2 ANQGSEA. The DNA of the CDR3 is TGCAGCGCCCTAGGGCTAGCGGGCCAGAAGACAGATACGCAGTATTTT. Amino acid sequence: CSALGLAGQKTDTQYF.

The DNA of the CDR3 is TGTGCCACCAGAGCGGGGACAGGAAGAAATTCACCCCTCCACTTT. Its protein is CATRAGTGRNSPLHF. The V and J genes are TRBV2 and TRBJ1-6; 8 nucleotides line up with TRBD1. V was pared by 10 bases and J by 7 bases, with 12 bases of the junction left unmatched. The CDR3 has 15 amino acids. CDR1 and CDR2 (germline): SNHLY, FYNNEI.

At least ten counts were recorded for this clonotype. The CDR3 is CASRTSGGADEQFF. The CDR3 bases are TGTGCCAGCAGGACTAGCGGGGGGGCCGATGAGCAGTTCTTC. The rearrangement joins TRBV12-3 or TRBV12-4 to TRBJ2-1; 14 bases line up with TRBD2. Trimming cost V 6 bases and J 8 bases; bases outside gene matches: 3. The CDR3 is 14 residues long.

This rearrangement joins TRBV2 to TRBJ1-2; TRBD1 aligns across 9 bases. Germline CDR1 and CDR2: SNHLY and FYNNEI. V was clipped by 5 bases and J by 3 bases; unmatched bases: 4. This CDR3 spans 14 amino acids. CDR3 sequence (DNA): TGTGCCAGCAGTCTAGGGACAGGGTACTATGGCTACACCTTC. It translates to CASSLGTGYYGYTF.

V gene TRBV25-1 combines with J gene TRBJ1-5; 7 bases match TRBD1. Germline V CDR1 and CDR2: MGHDK, SYGVNS. The CDR3 runs to 21 residues. The ends lost 2 bases at V and 4 bases at J; junction bases unmatched: 23. The CDR3 DNA reads TGTGCCAGCAGTGAACCCCGAAAAGAACCCGAGACAGGGAACCTTAATCAGCCCCAGCATTTT. Amino acids: CASSEPRKEPETGNLNQPQHF.

This clonotype was counted at least ten times. This rearrangement joins TRBV12-3 or TRBV12-4 to TRBJ2-6; D possibly corresponds to TRBD1 (6 bases). The CDR3 spans 19 residues. V gave up 1 base and J gave up 9 bases, with 25 bases separating them. Written as DNA, the CDR3 is TGTGCCAGCAGTTTAGAAAATAGAGAGGACAGCAGGTATGTCAACGTCCTGACTTTC. This sequence encodes CASSLENREDSRYVNVLTF.

The chain combines TRBV12-3 or TRBV12-4 with TRBJ2-5; the D call may be TRBD1 or TRBD2 (6 bases each). The CDR3 is 12 residues long. V lost 9 bases, J lost 1 base, and 9 bases lay in between. CDR3 sequence reads: CASRGLQETQYF. For the CDR3, the DNA is TGTGCCAGTCGGGGGCTCCAAGAGACCCAGTACTTC.

The chain couples TRBV7-9 to TRBJ1-5; no definite D call. The CDR3 runs 13 residues. Between the trimmed V and J ends, which lost 4 bases and 4 bases, there was a span of 8 bases. The germline V gene encodes CDR1 SEHNR and CDR2 FQNEAQ (reference sequence). The CDR3 nucleotides are TGTGCCAGCAGCTCTGATGAAAATCAGCCCCAGCATTTT. This sequence encodes CASSSDENQPQHF.